The next 22 T cell receptor beta chains were all read from a single sample in a study of shared clonotypes between healthy human individuals (dated by TCRdb to 2020 to 2022). The library relied on the immunoSEQ multiplex PCR assay. Here the immuneACCESS table is served through TCRdb, limited to in-frame sequences with V and J called. Missing clones are a known gap in these copies; in checked studies unresolved V genes cover under half, and the rest lacks a known reason. The sample data list roughly 2.2 million clones, and roughly 93% of these were observed just once. The top ten constitute 0.3% to 0.4% of the sample. Source material: naive CD4+ T cells from PBMCs. The cell subset or site label corresponds to: CD45RA+ positively selected. The receptors were gathered from a man aged 18 to 35 in good health. Some clones in this sample may be carry-over from other donors' samples.

Notes on this clone: Other DNA variants within this sample encode the same CDR3. V usage is TRBV9 and J usage is TRBJ2-1; D perhaps matches TRBD1 (6 bases). This CDR3 contains 13 residues. Trimming pared 0 bases from V and 5 bases from J, leaving 6 bases between. Germline CDR1 reads SGDLS; CDR2 reads YYNGEE. This CDR3 is CASSVAGDNEQFF. The CDR3 DNA is TGTGCCAGCAGCGTAGCAGGGGACAATGAGCAGTTCTTC.

This chain joins TRBV28 and TRBJ2-7, with D unresolved. Trimming shortened V by 2 bases and J by 0 bases, and 14 bases separated the two germline ends. Looked up from germline, CDR1 is MDHEN and CDR2 is SYDVKM. There are 16 residues in the CDR3. The CDR3 region has the DNA TGTGCCAGCAGTTTACTCACAGCGCCGCACTCCTACGAGCAGTACTTC. This translates into CASSLLTAPHSYEQYF. The full variable domain, with the rest looked up from reference TRBV28 and TRBJ2-7, is DVKVTQSSRYLVKRTGEKVFLECVQDMDHENMFWYRQDPGLGLRLIYFSYDVKMKEKGDIPEGYSVSREKKERFSLILESASTNQTSMYLCASSLLTAPHSYEQYFGPGTRLTVT.

This chain uses TRBV5-1 with TRBJ2-1; D is perhaps TRBD1 or TRBD2 (5 bases each). This CDR3 has 15 residues. Germline CDR1 SGHRS, CDR2 YFSETQ. Trimming took 3 bases from V and 3 from J, leaving 13 bases between them. In DNA, the CDR3 is TGCGCCAGCAGCTACGGGACGGGTCACTACAATGAGCAGTTCTTC. Protein: CASSYGTGHYNEQFF.

This chain connects TRBV9 to TRBJ1-1; the D gene is possibly TRBD1 (5 bases). Trimming left V 3 bases short and J 1 base short, with 13 bases between. Germline V gene data show CDR1 as SGDLS and CDR2 as YYNGEE. The CDR3 totals 15 residues. In DNA form, the CDR3 reads TGTGCCAGCAGCGCCGGAGGACAAACGAACACTGAAGCTTTCTTT. This encodes CASSAGGQTNTEAFF.

This chain connects TRBV7-3 to TRBJ2-7; 9 bases fit TRBD2. Trimming cost V 8 bases and J 4 bases; bases outside gene matches: 18. The CDR3 runs to 17 residues. Germline V gives CDR1 SGHTA, CDR2 FQGTGA. The CDR3 region has the DNA TGTGCCAGCTCCCCCTCCGGGGGGCGGGAGGGCCTATACGAGCAGTACTTC. As protein: CASSPSGGREGLYEQYF.

The chain links TRBV5-1 to TRBJ1-1; no firm D call. V shed 4 bases and J shed 7 bases, with 20 bases lying between them. Per the germline V gene, CDR1 is SGHRS and CDR2 is YFSETQ. CDR3 length: 15 amino acids. The DNA of the CDR3 is TGCGCCAGCAGCCTCCTGGTTGGTGGTTCTGGTGAAGCTTTCTTT. Its translation is CASSLLVGGSGEAFF.

CDR3 residues: CAWSEWSGRGDEQYF. CDR3 nucleotides: TGTGCCTGGAGTGAATGGTCGGGCAGGGGGGACGAGCAGTACTTC. The chain recombines TRBV30 with TRBJ2-7; perhaps TRBD1 as D (7 bases). CDR3 size: 15 residues. CDR1 GTSNPN and CDR2 SVGIG come from the germline V gene (reference sequence). The V and J ends lost 1 base and 5 bases respectively, with 18 bases between them.

This rearrangement joins TRBV10-3 to TRBJ2-1; unclear D gene. V was trimmed by 3 bases and J by 6 bases, leaving 15 bases between them. The CDR3 extends over 15 amino acids. In germline, CDR1 is ENHRY, CDR2 SYGVKD. The CDR3 region has the DNA TGTGCCATCAGTGACGGACCCCTGGCCGTCAATGAGCAGTTCTTC. Translation: CAISDGPLAVNEQFF.

The rearrangement uses TRBV28 and TRBJ2-7, with TRBD2 matching 9 bases. V was clipped by 5 bases and J by 0 bases; unmatched bases: 5. There are 15 residues in the CDR3. The germline V gene has CDR1 MDHEN and CDR2 SYDVKM. CDR3 sequence reads: CASSTTSGYSYEQYF. The CDR3 DNA is TGTGCCAGCAGTACGACTAGCGGTTACTCCTACGAGCAGTACTTC.

The chain has TRBV9 and TRBJ2-3; 10 bases match TRBD2. V lost 4 bases to trimming and J lost 6 bases; unmatched junction nucleotides: 5. CDR3 length equals 14 residues. Germline V lookup: CDR1 SGDLS, CDR2 YYNGEE. CDR3 in DNA: TGTGCCAGCAGCAGGCTAGCGGGAGACGATACGCAGTATTTT. Translation: CASSRLAGDDTQYF. Complete variable domain (other parts from reference TRBV9 and TRBJ2-3): DSGVTQTPKHLITATGQRVTLRCSPRSGDLSVYWYQQSLDQGLQFLIQYYNGEERAKGNILERFSAQQFPDLHSELNLSSLELGDSALYFCASSRLAGDDTQYFGPGTRLTVL.

Regarding this clone: Other DNA sequences in the sample encode the same CDR3. The chain uses TRBV5-1 and TRBJ2-7; D not certain. Germline V gene sequence: CDR1 SGHRS, CDR2 YFSETQ. CDR3 length: 12 amino acids. V was pared by 1 base and J by 6 bases, with 8 bases between. Written as DNA, the CDR3 is TGCGCCAGCAGCTTGAGCTTTGGCGAGCAGTACTTC. Translating gives CASSLSFGEQYF.

V and J are TRBV7-9 and TRBJ2-2, with TRBD1 matching 7 bases. This CDR3 spans 15 amino acids. From germline, CDR1 is SEHNR and CDR2 FQNEAQ (reference sequence). J lost 8 bases, V lost 0 bases, and 6 bases had no gene match. CDR3 DNA: TGTGCCAGCAGCTTAGCGGGAAGACAGGGAGGGGAGCTGTTTTTT. Translating gives CASSLAGRQGGELFF.

This chain connects TRBV28 to TRBJ2-6; D possibly matches TRBD1 or TRBD2 (7 bases each). The CDR3 length is 15 residues. The germline CDR1 and CDR2 sequences are MDHEN and SYDVKM. Deletions cut 6 bases from V and 2 bases from J, with 11 bases between. CDR3 region: CASSAGGAGANVLTF. The CDR3 nucleotides read TGTGCCAGCAGCGCAGGGGGGGCTGGGGCCAACGTCCTGACTTTC.

This clone is a singleton in its sample. The chain combines TRBV6-5 with TRBJ2-5, with D perhaps matching TRBD1 (6 bases). Per germline, CDR1 MNHEY and CDR2 SVGAGI. This CDR3 region has 14 residues. V lost 2 bases and J lost 4, with 11 bases in between. CDR3: CASSYQTGPETQYF. Here the CDR3 DNA reads TGTGCCAGCAGTTACCAGACAGGTCCAGAGACCCAGTACTTC.

This clone was counted once. The gene calls are TRBV12-5 and TRBJ2-2; D is uncertain. This CDR3 contains 16 residues. V lost 2 bases and J 1 base, leaving 11 bases between the germline ends. Germline V lookup: CDR1 LGHNT, CDR2 FRNRAP. CDR3 nucleotide sequence: TGTGCTAGTGGTTTGACACGACCGAAGAACACCGGGGAGCTGTTTTTT. Protein sequence: CASGLTRPKNTGELFF.

V gene TRBV28 combines with J gene TRBJ2-3; 10 nucleotides agree with TRBD2. Trimming took 10 bases from V and 2 from J; bases not matched to a gene: 6. The CDR3 runs 14 residues. The germline gives CDR1 MDHEN, CDR2 SYDVKM. CDR3 sequence: CAIQLAGFTDTQYF. In nucleotides, the CDR3 is TGTGCCATACAACTAGCGGGGTTCACAGATACGCAGTATTTT.

V gene TRBV7-2 combines with J gene TRBJ2-1; a weak D match, TRBD2 (6 bases). The CDR3 is 15 residues long. Trimming cost V 2 bases and J 8 bases, with 16 bases left between them. Germline CDR1 and CDR2: SGHTA and FQGNSA. CDR3 sequence reads: CASSLRTSRLDEQFF. In DNA, the CDR3 is TGTGCCAGCAGCTTAAGAACTAGCCGCTTGGATGAGCAGTTCTTC.

In this sample, this clone turned up once. The rearrangement joins TRBV6-1 to TRBJ1-3; no clear D. V was clipped by 0 bases and J by 3 bases, with 15 bases between them. CDR1 is MNHNS and CDR2 is SASEGT in the germline V gene. The CDR3 covers 17 residues. Here the CDR3 reads CASSEALSTLRGNTIYF. CDR3 sequence (DNA): TGTGCCAGCAGTGAAGCATTGTCAACCCTCCGTGGAAACACCATATATTTT.

A single count supports this clone. V is TRBV19 and J is TRBJ1-1, with a weak D call TRBD1 (5 bases). This CDR3 is built from 16 residues. Trimming stripped 6 bases from V and 0 bases from J, with 17 bases between. Germline V CDR1 and CDR2: LNHDA, SQIVND (reference sequence). The CDR3 loop reads CASSPPGHRMNTEAFF. As DNA, the CDR3 is TGTGCCAGTAGCCCCCCAGGACATCGGATGAACACTGAAGCTTTCTTT. Filled out from reference TRBV19 and TRBJ1-1, the complete variable domain reads DGGITQSPKYLFRKEGQNVTLSCEQNLNHDAMYWYRQDPGQGLRLIYYSQIVNDFQKGDIAEGYSVSREKKESFPLTVTSAQKNPTAFYLCASSPPGHRMNTEAFFGQGTRLTVV.

V is TRBV14 and J is TRBJ1-2; weak D call: TRBD1 (5 bases). Germline loops: CDR1 SGHDN, CDR2 FVKESK. V dropped 5 bases and J dropped 2 bases, with 12 bases sitting between them. This CDR3 spans 14 amino acids. The CDR3 reads CASSISPGNYGYTF. CDR3 coding DNA: TGTGCCAGCAGCATATCCCCAGGGAACTATGGCTACACCTTC.

The rearrangement joins TRBV5-1 to TRBJ2-5, with 14 bases matching TRBD2. With V trimmed by 4 bases and J by 1 base, 6 bases remained unmatched. Germline V gives CDR1 SGHRS, CDR2 YFSETQ. The CDR3 runs 17 residues. The CDR3 DNA reads TGCGCCAGCAGCATGGGACTAGCGGGAGTGGGCCAAGAGACCCAGTACTTC. Translation gives CASSMGLAGVGQETQYF.

The V gene is TRBV7-2, the J gene TRBJ1-2; D might be TRBD1 (5 bases). The CDR3 extends over 13 amino acids. From germline, CDR1 is SGHTA and CDR2 FQGNSA. The germline V and J ends were trimmed by 4 bases and 4 bases, with 10 bases remaining between them. The CDR3 loop reads CASSSRASYGYTF. CDR3 coding DNA: TGTGCCAGCAGCTCCAGGGCTAGCTATGGCTACACCTTC.